These 8 T cell receptor beta chains were sequenced from one sample in a study of blood T cell repertoires in COVID-19. Profiled with immunoSEQ multiplex PCR; TCRdb holds only in-frame clones, not every one. The sample has more than 25,000 clones; nearly 90% are singletons. What was sequenced was peripheral blood. The receptors come from a human donor with acute or convalescent COVID-19. The donor label of this sample is uncertain.

The V call is TRBV19, the J call TRBJ1-1, with 10 nucleotides matching TRBD1. The CDR3 covers 15 residues. The trim removed 10 bases at V and 2 bases at J, leaving 10 bases unmatched. The germline V gene encodes CDR1 LNHDA and CDR2 SQIVND (reference sequence). The DNA for the CDR3 is TGTGCCACAACACGACAGGGGGCCTTTAACACTGAAGCTTTCTTT. The encoded protein is CATTRQGAFNTEAFF.

This chain links TRBV7-3 with TRBJ2-1; weak D call: TRBD2 (5 bases). CDR3 size: 14 residues. Germline-derived CDR1 and CDR2 are SGHTA and FQGTGA. Trimming took 8 bases from V and 8 from J, leaving 19 bases between them. The CDR3 loop reads CASAKGAFEDEQFF. The CDR3 nucleotides read TGTGCCAGCGCCAAGGGAGCATTTGAGGATGAGCAGTTCTTC.

The chain combines TRBV7-8 with TRBJ2-2, with D tentatively TRBD2 (6 bases). Germline V gene lookup returns CDR1 SGHVS and CDR2 FQNEAQ. This CDR3 comprises 18 residues. The V and J ends lost 4 bases and 2 bases respectively, with 20 bases between them. The CDR3: CASSSPGLRDSNTGELFF. The CDR3 nucleotides read TGTGCCAGCAGCTCCCCCGGGTTGCGGGACTCCAACACCGGGGAGCTGTTTTTT.

This chain joins TRBV12-3 or TRBV12-4 and TRBJ1-1; D is undetermined. The ends were cut back, 4 bases at V and 1 base at J, with 7 bases in the middle. The CDR3 length is 13 residues. The CDR3 here is CASSYAGNTEAFF. DNA for the CDR3: TGTGCCAGCAGTTACGCAGGGAACACTGAAGCTTTCTTT.

The chain carries TRBV6-6 and TRBJ2-5, with a possible D match to TRBD1 (6 bases). The germline V and J ends were trimmed by 6 bases and 4 bases, with 12 bases remaining between them. CDR3 length: 13 residues. Germline V gene lookup returns CDR1 MNHNY and CDR2 SVGAGI (reference sequence). CDR3 residues: CASRDQGRETQYF. CDR3 in DNA: TGTGCCAGCAGAGATCAGGGGCGAGAGACCCAGTACTTC.

This chain uses TRBV5-4 with TRBJ2-3, with 7 bases that match TRBD2. CDR1 and CDR2 from the germline V gene are SGHNT and YYREEE (reference sequence). V shed 3 bases, J shed 0 bases, and the junction held 7 bases outside the gene matches. This CDR3 comprises 16 residues. Here the CDR3 reads CASSSGGGRSTDTQYF. The CDR3 DNA sequence: TGTGCCAGCAGCTCTGGCGGGGGAAGGAGCACAGATACGCAGTATTTT.

The chain recombines TRBV23-1 with TRBJ2-7; TRBD2 aligns across 7 bases. TRBV23-1 is annotated as an ORF whose role is uncertain. V gave up 6 bases and J gave up 2 bases; unmatched junction bases: 22. The CDR3 is made up of 19 amino acids. CDR3 DNA: TGCGCCAGCAGCCTGACCCCCGGGGGGAGGCAGGCACTCACCTACGAGCAGTACTTC. Its protein product is CASSLTPGGRQALTYEQYF.

The chain carries TRBV5-1 and TRBJ2-7; D is ambiguous. Germline CDR1 reads SGHRS; CDR2 reads YFSETQ. The CDR3 extends over 14 amino acids. Trimming cost V 0 bases and J 1 base, with 8 bases left between them. The CDR3 DNA reads as TGCGCCAGCAGCTTGGCGCACGGGTCCTACGAGCAGTACTTC. The encoded protein is CASSLAHGSYEQYF.